The next 31 T cell receptor beta chains were all read from a single sample in a study of blood T cell repertoires in COVID-19. Here immunoSEQ multiplex PCR was the method, and the copy in TCRdb shows in-frame clones only, minus some. The sample shows 250,000 or so clones, about 80% of them seen only once. Source material: PBMCs or T cells enriched from blood (not recorded which). These receptors were taken from a man aged 45-65 years who had recovered from COVID-19.

The CDR3 sequence is CASIGWGGVGYTF. In DNA form, the CDR3 reads TGTGCCAGCATTGGTTGGGGGGGCGTAGGCTACACCTTC. The rearrangement joins TRBV27 to TRBJ1-2, with D possibly matching TRBD1 (6 bases). The CDR3 loop spans 13 amino acids. Per the germline V gene, CDR1 is MNHEY and CDR2 is SMNVEV (reference sequence). Trimming pared 7 bases from V and 8 bases from J, leaving 17 bases between.

This rearrangement joins TRBV4-3 to TRBJ2-1; 11 nucleotides align to TRBD2. Losses at the gene ends were 1 base for V and 5 bases for J; bases not matched to a gene: 7. The germline V gene has CDR1 LGHNA and CDR2 YSLEER. The CDR3 has 17 residues. CDR3 bases: TGCGCCAGCAGCCAAGGGGATAGCGGGAGGGGAAACAATGAGCAGTTCTTC. This sequence encodes CASSQGDSGRGNNEQFF.

This clone was detected once. The V call is TRBV6-5, the J call TRBJ2-7, with a weak D call TRBD1 (6 bases). The germline gives CDR1 MNHEY, CDR2 SVGAGI. This CDR3 has 15 amino acids. With 3 bases removed from V and 5 bases from J, the gap between germline ends came to 17 bases. The CDR3 here is CASSYTPNTGNEQYF. As DNA, the CDR3 is TGTGCCAGCAGTTATACGCCGAACACAGGGAACGAGCAGTACTTC.

The gene calls are TRBV5-6 and TRBJ1-3; maybe TRBD1 (5 bases). V lost 1 base and J 3 bases, leaving 14 bases between the germline ends. Germline loops: CDR1 SGHDT, CDR2 YYEEEE. The CDR3 is made up of 16 amino acids. This CDR3 reads CASSLRGQPHGNTIYF. For the CDR3, the DNA is TGTGCCAGCAGCTTGAGGGGTCAACCTCATGGAAACACCATATATTTT.

This clone has just a few counts. The rearrangement joins TRBV7-3 to TRBJ2-5; TRBD2 aligns across 7 bases. In germline, CDR1 is SGHTA, CDR2 FQGTGA. V trimming: 5 bases; J trimming: 2 bases; junction bases outside the gene matches: 8. This CDR3 has 15 residues. Here the CDR3 reads CASSLGGGYQETQYF. The CDR3 nucleotides read TGTGCCAGCAGCCTTGGCGGGGGTTATCAAGAGACCCAGTACTTC.

V and J are TRBV19 and TRBJ1-3; D is unclear. CDR1 and CDR2 (germline): LNHDA, SQIVND (reference sequence). V lost 3 bases, J lost 1 base, and 7 bases lay in between. This CDR3 contains 14 residues. This chain's CDR3 is CASSMRQSGNTIYF. As DNA, the CDR3 is TGTGCCAGTAGTATGAGGCAGTCTGGAAACACCATATATTTT.

This chain uses TRBV19 with TRBJ2-2, with D maybe TRBD2 (5 bases). V lost 5 bases and J 4 bases, leaving 8 bases between the germline ends. Germline CDR1 and CDR2: LNHDA and SQIVND (reference sequence). The CDR3 has 13 amino acids. The CDR3 here is CASSPSFTGELFF. CDR3 nucleotide sequence: TGTGCCAGTAGTCCTAGCTTCACCGGGGAGCTGTTTTTT.

This chain joins TRBV2 and TRBJ2-7; TRBD2 is a possible D gene (5 bases). The CDR3 runs to 13 residues. Germline V CDR1 and CDR2: SNHLY, FYNNEI. V shed 8 bases and J shed 6 bases, with 17 bases lying between them. DNA for the CDR3: TGTGCCAGCCTTGAGAGCGGCCTCACCGAGCAGTACTTC. It specifies CASLESGLTEQYF.

The chain uses TRBV9 and TRBJ2-2; possibly TRBD2 for D (6 bases). CDR1 and CDR2 (germline): SGDLS, YYNGEE. This CDR3 comprises 15 residues. V lost 0 bases and J lost 4, with 10 bases in between. This CDR3 reads CASSVGGVGTGELFF. In DNA, the CDR3 is TGTGCCAGCAGCGTAGGCGGGGTAGGCACCGGGGAGCTGTTTTTT.

J is TRBJ2-1 and V is TRBV11-2, with TRBD2 identical over 9 bases. The trim removed 4 bases at V and 4 bases at J, leaving 11 bases unmatched. The CDR3 loop spans 17 amino acids. The germline V gene encodes CDR1 SGHAT and CDR2 FQNNGV. CDR3 region: CASSSYYAGGLYNEQFF. In DNA, the CDR3 is TGTGCCAGCAGCTCATACTACGCGGGAGGGCTTTACAATGAGCAGTTCTTC. The full variable domain, rest sourced from reference TRBV11-2 and TRBJ2-1, is EAGVAQSPRYKIIEKRQSVAFWCNPISGHATLYWYQQILGQGPKLLIQFQNNGVVDDSQLPKDRFSAERLKGVDSTLKIQPAKLEDSAVYLCASSSYYAGGLYNEQFFGPGTRLTVL.

The chain links TRBV9 to TRBJ2-3; 7 bases are a match to TRBD1. The V gene end was trimmed by 5 bases and the J gene end by 1 base; junction bases not matched to a gene: 4. The CDR3 contains 14 residues. Per the germline V gene, CDR1 is SGDLS and CDR2 is YYNGEE. CDR3 sequence reads: CASRQGPGTDTQYF. The CDR3 coding sequence is TGTGCCAGCAGACAGGGGCCGGGCACAGATACGCAGTATTTT.

V gene TRBV19 combines with J gene TRBJ1-1; 8 nucleotides line up with TRBD1. CDR3 size: 15 residues. From germline, CDR1 is LNHDA and CDR2 SQIVND (reference sequence). The V and J ends lost 7 bases and 1 base, in that order; junction bases with no gene match: 8. In DNA form, the CDR3 reads TGTGCCAGTATCCCGACAGGGGTTACGAACACTGAAGCTTTCTTT. It specifies CASIPTGVTNTEAFF.

The chain carries TRBV7-3 and TRBJ1-1, with 7 bases fitting TRBD1. The CDR3 runs 13 residues. Looked up from germline, CDR1 is SGHTA and CDR2 is FQGTGA. After removal of 6 bases from V and 2 bases from J, the junction contained 3 bases not matched to a gene. The CDR3 coding sequence is TGTGCCAGCAGACTAGGGGGCAACACTGAAGCTTTCTTT. Translating gives CASRLGGNTEAFF. Based on the CDR3 plus reference TRBV7-3 and TRBJ1-1, the full variable domain is GAGVSQTPSNKVTEKGKYVELRCDPISGHTALYWYRQSLGQGPEFLIYFQGTGAADDSGLPNDRFFAVRPEGSVSTLKIQRTERGDSAVYLCASRLGGNTEAFFGQGTRLTVV.

The chain recombines TRBV9 with TRBJ2-1; 7 bases are shared with TRBD2. This CDR3 spans 15 amino acids. CDR1 and CDR2 (germline): SGDLS, YYNGEE. V trimming: 3 bases; J trimming: 9 bases; junction bases outside the gene matches: 12. The CDR3 bases are TGTGCCAGCAGCGAAACTAGCGCTCGGAGAGTTGAGCAGTTCTTC. Amino acid sequence: CASSETSARRVEQFF.

The chain is built from TRBV28 and TRBJ2-1, with D maybe TRBD1 (6 bases). Germline V lookup: CDR1 MDHEN, CDR2 SYDVKM. Deletions cut 3 bases from V and 7 bases from J, with 16 bases between. The CDR3 length is 15 residues. CDR3 in amino acids: CASSFPGAKGNEQFF. As DNA, the CDR3 is TGTGCCAGCAGTTTCCCAGGGGCCAAGGGGAATGAGCAGTTCTTC.

CDR3 DNA: TGTGCCAGCAGCGGAACGGGTGGCTACACCTTC. This translates into CASSGTGGYTF. The gene calls are TRBV11-1 and TRBJ1-2; no definite D call. With 5 bases removed from V and 7 bases from J, the gap between germline ends came to 8 bases. Germline V gene sequence: CDR1 SGHAT, CDR2 FQDESV (reference sequence). The CDR3 spans 11 residues.

This clone was seen only once. This chain joins TRBV5-6 and TRBJ1-2, with TRBD1 as a possible D gene (5 bases). There are 16 residues in the CDR3. V was clipped by 0 bases and J by 4 bases, with 16 bases between them. The V gene's germline CDR1 is SGHDT and CDR2 YYEEEE. The CDR3 bases are TGTGCCAGCAGCTTGGCCCCGGGACTTCTAGTCTATGGCTACACCTTC. This gives the protein CASSLAPGLLVYGYTF.

V gene TRBV12-5 combines with J gene TRBJ1-5; the D is unclear. The germline V gene encodes CDR1 LGHNT and CDR2 FRNRAP. Trimming removed 8 bases at V and 0 bases at J, with 11 bases between. This CDR3 contains 14 residues. CDR3 sequence (DNA): TGTGCTAGTTGGAGACCTTATAGCAATCAGCCCCAGCATTTT. Translated: CASWRPYSNQPQHF.

There are a few counts of this clone. V is TRBV7-8 and J is TRBJ2-7, with TRBD2 as a possible D gene (6 bases). CDR1 and CDR2 from the germline V gene are SGHVS and FQNEAQ. V lost 10 bases to trimming and J lost 6 bases, with 13 bases between them. The CDR3 totals 11 residues. CDR3 bases: TGTGCCACCGCCGTTAGCGGCGAGCAGTACTTC. Protein: CATAVSGEQYF.

This clone was detected a few times. The rearrangement joins TRBV5-1 to TRBJ1-1; possible D gene TRBD1, 5 bases. The CDR3 covers 15 residues. The V gene's germline CDR1 is SGHRS and CDR2 YFSETQ. V was pared by 3 bases and J by 6 bases, with 18 bases between. DNA of the CDR3: TGCGCCAGCAGCTACGCAGGACGGGGGACTGCTGAAGCTTTCTTT. Translating gives CASSYAGRGTAEAFF.

The CDR3, as DNA: TGTGCCAGCTACCGGGGGGGCAACACCGGGGAGCTGTTTTTT. As protein: CASYRGGNTGELFF. The chain employs TRBV3-1 (or the pseudogene TRBV3-2) and TRBJ2-2, with 8 positions matching TRBD2. Germline V gives CDR1 LGHDT, CDR2 YNNKEL (reference sequence). V was clipped by 8 bases and J by 2 bases; unmatched bases: 4. This CDR3 spans 14 amino acids.

The table lists this clone with a few counts. The V gene is TRBV11-1, the J gene TRBJ1-1; D perhaps matches TRBD1 (5 bases). V gave up 5 bases and J gave up 0 bases, with 10 bases separating them. There are 14 residues in the CDR3. Germline V CDR1 and CDR2: SGHAT, FQDESV (reference sequence). The CDR3 protein is CASSARQLNTEAFF. CDR3 bases: TGTGCCAGCAGCGCACGACAGCTGAACACTGAAGCTTTCTTT.

The chain combines TRBV6-2 or TRBV6-3 with TRBJ1-2, with 7 bases lining up with TRBD1. The CDR3 length is 15 residues. Unmatched junction bases numbered 5, after V lost 2 bases and J lost 2 bases. Germline V gene data show CDR1 as MNHEY and CDR2 as SVGEGT. CDR3 coding DNA: TGTGCCAGCAGTTACGAGGAGACAGGGAACTATGGCTACACCTTC. It is translated as CASSYEETGNYGYTF.

The CDR3 bases are TGTGCCAGCAGCGTAGCTACGGTGGGAGGTGGTAGCTATGGCTACACCTTC. The encoded protein is CASSVATVGGGSYGYTF. The chain recombines TRBV9 with TRBJ1-2; D unclear. There are 17 residues in the CDR3. The V end lost 0 bases, the J end lost 4 bases, and 19 bases lay between the germline ends. The germline gives CDR1 SGDLS, CDR2 YYNGEE.

The chain uses TRBV19 and TRBJ2-3; TRBD2 matches at 8 bases. The V segment lost 0 bases and the J segment 1 base; nucleotides outside the gene matches: 6. The germline gives CDR1 LNHDA, CDR2 SQIVND (reference sequence). The CDR3 runs to 17 residues. The CDR3 sequence: CASSIDAGGDRTDTQYF. The CDR3, as DNA: TGTGCCAGTAGTATAGATGCGGGAGGTGATCGCACAGATACGCAGTATTTT.

The chain is built from TRBV28 and TRBJ1-4; D perhaps matches TRBD1 (6 bases). V was shortened by 5 bases and J by 8 bases, with 18 bases between the two germline ends. This CDR3 spans 15 amino acids. Per the germline V gene, CDR1 is MDHEN and CDR2 is SYDVKM. The CDR3 nucleotides are TGTGCCAGCAGTATCGAGACAGGTTCGTCCGAAAAACTGTTTTTT. This sequence encodes CASSIETGSSEKLFF.

V and J are TRBV5-4 and TRBJ1-3; D remains ambiguous. The germline V and J ends were trimmed by 4 bases and 4 bases, with 9 bases remaining between them. This CDR3 is 13 amino acids long. CDR1 SGHNT and CDR2 YYREEE come from the germline V gene (reference sequence). The CDR3 DNA follows: TGTGCCAGCAGCGCGGGCCCCGGAAACACCATATATTTT. Its translation is CASSAGPGNTIYF.

The chain uses TRBV19 and TRBJ2-2; D is perhaps TRBD1 (7 bases). Per the germline V gene, CDR1 is LNHDA and CDR2 is SQIVND (reference sequence). CDR3 size: 15 residues. V lost 0 bases to trimming and J lost 7 bases, with 12 bases between them. CDR3 sequence: CASSIEGRGVGELFF. DNA of the CDR3: TGTGCCAGTAGTATAGAGGGCAGGGGGGTCGGGGAGCTGTTTTTT.

The chain employs TRBV19 and TRBJ1-1; a weak D match, TRBD1 (6 bases). The CDR3 runs to 14 residues. Germline CDR1 is LNHDA and CDR2 is SQIVND (reference sequence). Trimming cost V 4 bases and J 5 bases, with 14 bases left between them. The chain's CDR3 is CASSTTGTGTEAFF. The CDR3 DNA sequence: TGTGCCAGTAGTACAACCGGAACAGGGACTGAAGCTTTCTTT.

This clone was detected a few times. The chain is built from TRBV5-1 and TRBJ1-1; no clear D. This CDR3 is built from 14 residues. CDR1 SGHRS and CDR2 YFSETQ come from the germline V gene. Trimming shortened V by 2 bases and J by 0 bases, and 8 bases separated the two germline ends. CDR3 residues: CASSLTEMNTEAFF. The CDR3 bases are TGCGCCAGCAGCTTAACGGAGATGAACACTGAAGCTTTCTTT.

This chain connects TRBV27 to TRBJ2-1; TRBD2 aligns across 9 bases. CDR3 length equals 18 residues. Germline V gives CDR1 MNHEY, CDR2 SMNVEV (reference sequence). V dropped 4 bases and J dropped 0; count of bases not matched to a gene: 10. The CDR3 loop reads CASSSPPGLASSYNEQFF. The CDR3, as DNA: TGTGCCAGCAGTTCTCCTCCCGGACTAGCGAGCTCCTACAATGAGCAGTTCTTC.